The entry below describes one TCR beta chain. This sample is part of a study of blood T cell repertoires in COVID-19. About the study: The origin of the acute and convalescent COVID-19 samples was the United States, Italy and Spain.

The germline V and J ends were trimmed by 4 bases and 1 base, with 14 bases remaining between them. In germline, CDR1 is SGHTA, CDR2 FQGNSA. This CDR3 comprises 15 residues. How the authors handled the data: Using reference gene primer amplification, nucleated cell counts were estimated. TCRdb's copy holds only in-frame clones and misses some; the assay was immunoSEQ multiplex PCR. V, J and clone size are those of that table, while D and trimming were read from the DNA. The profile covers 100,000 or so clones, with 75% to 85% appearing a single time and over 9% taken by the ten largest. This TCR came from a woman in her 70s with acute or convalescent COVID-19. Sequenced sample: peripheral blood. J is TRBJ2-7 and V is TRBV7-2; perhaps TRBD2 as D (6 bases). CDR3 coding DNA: TGTGCCAGCAGCTCAGGGTCGGGGGTTTCCTACGAGCAGTACTTC. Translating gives CASSSGSGVSYEQYF.